A single sample is the source of the 23 T cell receptor beta chains below, sequenced in a study of blood T cells in healthy people across ages. Sample-barcoded 5' priming and a J-beta primer mix drove a second PCR of about 6 to 12 cycles. Via MiXCR, TCRdb re-called the 5' RACE reads, giving one row per CDR3 protein. The sample yields about 730,000 distinct CDR3 sequences, roughly 41% seen once. Sequencing used blood. The receptors originated from a woman aged 55 to 70 in good health.

In regard to this clonotype: A read error may be the cause here, since a much bigger clone is one base away. The chain has TRBV9 and TRBJ2-5; 10 bases are shared with TRBD2. The CDR3 has 15 amino acids. Unmatched junction bases numbered 11, after V lost 1 base and J lost 11 bases. Germline CDR1 SGDLS, CDR2 YYNGEE. The CDR3 is CASSVLAGAYNEQYF. The CDR3 nucleotides are TGTGCCAGCAGCGTACTAGCGGGGGCCTACAATGAGCAGTACTTC.

This chain connects TRBV5-1 to TRBJ2-5; D not resolved. The DNA end is more similar to TRBJ2-7, so the J call may be wrong. Germline assignment: CDR1 SGHRS and CDR2 YFSETQ. The CDR3 runs 16 residues. Here the CDR3 DNA reads TGCGCCAGCAGCCCCAGGTCCCCTGTGGGGTCTTACGAGCAGTACTTC. Encoded protein: CASSPRSPVGSYEQYF.

This clonotype has only a few counts. The J gene is TRBJ2-3, the V gene TRBV2; D not resolved. This CDR3 has 14 residues. Germline V gives CDR1 SNHLY, CDR2 FYNNEI. With 1 base removed from V and 2 bases from J, the gap between germline ends came to 7 bases. CDR3 in amino acids: CASSEGLSTDTQYF. The DNA for the CDR3 is TGTGCCAGCAGTGAAGGGCTCTCCACAGATACGCAGTATTTT.

The V gene is TRBV20-1, the J gene TRBJ2-1; D tentatively fits TRBD1 or TRBD2 (7 bases each). V gave up 6 bases and J gave up 2 bases, with 23 bases separating them. Germline assignment: CDR1 DFQATT and CDR2 SNEGSKA (reference sequence). CDR3 length: 17 residues. The CDR3 DNA reads TGCAGTGCCAGGCAGGGGGGGCTCGCCTTGGCCTACAATGAGCAGTTCTTC. As protein: CSARQGGLALAYNEQFF.

The V call is TRBV9, the J call TRBJ2-7; D is perhaps TRBD1 (6 bases). This CDR3 is 15 amino acids long. CDR1 is SGDLS, CDR2 YYNGEE, per germline. Trimming pared 0 bases from V and 0 bases from J, leaving 10 bases between. The CDR3 coding sequence is TGTGCCAGCAGCGTAGCAGGACAGAGCTCCTACGAGCAGTACTTC. This sequence encodes CASSVAGQSSYEQYF.

The table lists this clonotype with a few counts. The chain links TRBV29-1 to TRBJ2-4; D perhaps matches TRBD2 (5 bases). The CDR3 covers 15 residues. Trimming cost V 5 bases and J 0 bases, with 14 bases left between them. CDR1 is SQVTM, CDR2 ANQGSEA, per germline. The CDR3 reads CSVSDSLVAKNIQYF. For the CDR3, the DNA is TGCAGCGTTTCGGACTCGCTGGTAGCCAAAAACATTCAGTACTTC.

This clonotype has just a few counts. V usage is TRBV7-9 and J usage is TRBJ2-3; D is undetermined. Germline CDR1 SEHNR, CDR2 FQNEAQ (reference sequence). The length of the CDR3 is 11 residues. The ends were cut back, 7 bases at V and 6 bases at J, with 8 bases in the middle. The CDR3 DNA follows: TGTGCCAGCACCATTGTGGATACGCAGTATTTT. This encodes CASTIVDTQYF.

In its sample, this clonotype was seen a few times. This chain joins TRBV29-1 and TRBJ2-5, with D maybe TRBD2 (6 bases). Trimming removed 0 bases from V and 11 bases from J, with 22 bases in between. CDR1 is SQVTM and CDR2 is ANQGSEA in the germline V gene. This CDR3 comprises 15 residues. CDR3 sequence (DNA): TGCAGCGTTGAAGATCGTGGGACTCCTTCCAATGAGCAGTACTTC. Translation: CSVEDRGTPSNEQYF.

Many counts were recorded for this clonotype. The genes are TRBV12-3 or TRBV12-4 and TRBJ2-1; 15 bases match TRBD2. The junction had 7 bases not matched to a gene; V was cut back by 4 bases and J by 9 bases. The CDR3 is 16 amino acids. CDR3: CASSSWTSGGGSEQFF. The CDR3 nucleotides read TGTGCCAGCAGTTCGTGGACTAGCGGGGGGGGTAGTGAGCAGTTCTTC.

The rearrangement links TRBV18 to TRBJ2-7; D remains unclear. V lost 0 bases and J 2 bases, leaving 8 bases between the germline ends. Germline values: CDR1 KGHSH, CDR2 LQKENI. The CDR3 runs to 14 residues. CDR3 residues: CASSPPAETYEQYF. DNA for the CDR3: TGTGCCAGCTCACCACCGGCAGAGACCTACGAGCAGTACTTC.

The V and J genes are TRBV5-5 and TRBJ2-3; the D is unclear. The germline V gene has CDR1 SGHKS and CDR2 YYEKEE (reference sequence). V was cut by 4 bases and J by 0 bases, with 15 bases left in between. This CDR3 region has 16 residues. This CDR3 reads CASSPPQSTSTDTQYF. The CDR3 coding sequence is TGTGCCAGCAGCCCCCCCCAGAGTACTAGCACAGATACGCAGTATTTT.

The rearrangement links TRBV3-1 to TRBJ1-2; D remains ambiguous. The CDR3 is made up of 13 amino acids. V was pared by 0 bases and J by 10 bases, with 12 bases between. Germline values: CDR1 LGHDT, CDR2 YNNKEL (reference sequence). The CDR3 reads CASSQEVSGAYTF. CDR3 DNA sequence: TGTGCCAGCAGCCAAGAGGTTTCAGGCGCCTACACCTTC.

This clonotype was recorded many times. The chain employs TRBV5-1 and TRBJ2-5, with D uncertain. The germline gives CDR1 SGHRS, CDR2 YFSETQ. The CDR3 is 13 amino acids. Trimming stripped 4 bases from V and 2 bases from J, with 9 bases between. The CDR3 spells CASSRRLQETQYF. The CDR3 DNA reads TGCGCCAGCAGCCGTAGACTGCAAGAGACCCAGTACTTC.

This chain uses TRBV10-3 with TRBJ2-7; the D is unclear. The CDR3 spans 13 residues. Germline V lookup: CDR1 ENHRY, CDR2 SYGVKD. V was shortened by 3 bases and J by 10 bases, with 16 bases between the two germline ends. The CDR3 DNA reads as TGTGCCATCAGTGACCAGTCCCACGCGCCCCAGTACTTC. Translation: CAISDQSHAPQYF.

The gene calls are TRBV6-4 and TRBJ2-1; 13 positions match TRBD2. J gave up 10 bases and V 4 bases, and 7 bases lay outside the gene matches. Looked up from germline, CDR1 is MRHNA and CDR2 is SNTAGT. The CDR3 totals 15 residues. CDR3 bases: TGTGCCAGCAGTGCACTAGCGGGAGGGAAGAACGAGCAGTTCTTC. It encodes CASSALAGGKNEQFF.

This chain uses TRBV3-1 with TRBJ2-3, with 7 positions matching TRBD2. Unmatched junction bases numbered 4, after V lost 1 base and J lost 3 bases. The V gene's germline CDR1 is LGHDT and CDR2 YNNKEL (reference sequence). CDR3 length equals 15 residues. CDR3 in amino acids: CASSQGTSVTDTQYF. CDR3 sequence (DNA): TGTGCCAGCAGCCAAGGAACTAGCGTGACAGATACGCAGTATTTT.

V is TRBV12-3 or TRBV12-4 and J is TRBJ2-5; 8 bases map to TRBD2. The end of the DNA fits TRBJ2-7 better, so the J call may be wrong. There are 11 residues in the CDR3. CDR3 DNA: TGTGCCAGCACGGGGGGGGGCGAGCAGTACTTC. The encoded protein is CASTGGGEQYF.

The chain recombines TRBV4-3 with TRBJ2-1, with 15 nucleotides matching TRBD2. The V gene's germline CDR1 is LGHNA and CDR2 YSLEER. The length of the CDR3 is 18 residues. The ends lost 0 bases at V and 7 bases at J; junction bases unmatched: 7. CDR3 sequence: CASSQDRTSGRESNEQFF. The CDR3 DNA reads as TGCGCCAGCAGCCAAGATCGGACTAGCGGGAGGGAATCGAATGAGCAGTTCTTC.

At least ten counts were recorded for this clonotype. The chain couples TRBV4-3 to TRBJ2-3; D unclear. The CDR3 totals 17 residues. From germline, CDR1 is LGHNA and CDR2 YSLEER. The V end lost 0 bases, the J end lost 0 bases, and 13 bases lay between the germline ends. This CDR3 is CASSQENPEISTDTQYF. DNA of the CDR3: TGCGCCAGCAGCCAAGAAAATCCGGAGATAAGCACAGATACGCAGTATTTT.

This clonotype occurred many times. The V call is TRBV27, the J call TRBJ1-1; tentatively, D is TRBD1 (6 bases). The V end lost 6 bases, the J end lost 1 base, and 12 bases lay between the germline ends. The CDR3 is made up of 14 amino acids. The V gene's germline CDR1 is MNHEY and CDR2 SMNVEV (reference sequence). Here the CDR3 reads CASSQRGGNTEAFF. For the CDR3, the DNA is TGTGCCAGCAGCCAAAGGGGGGGGAACACTGAAGCTTTCTTT.

The chain links TRBV3-1 to TRBJ2-7, with D possibly matching TRBD2 (5 bases). From germline, CDR1 is LGHDT and CDR2 YNNKEL (reference sequence). The V end lost 1 base, the J end lost 7 bases, and 23 bases lay between the germline ends. CDR3 length: 17 residues. In nucleotides, the CDR3 is TGTGCCAGCAGCCAAGGGATCTATCAGGACTCCTACAATGAGCAGTACTTC. Amino acid sequence: CASSQGIYQDSYNEQYF.

This sequence joins TRBV10-3 and TRBJ1-1, with a possible D match to TRBD1 (5 bases). The CDR3 covers 12 residues. CDR1 and CDR2 (germline): ENHRY, SYGVKD. Trimming left V 10 bases short and J 2 bases short, with 11 bases between. The CDR3, as DNA: TGTGCCAGCGTAGGGGTTAACACTGAAGCTTTCTTT. Encoded protein: CASVGVNTEAFF.

This chain connects TRBV7-8 to TRBJ1-2; TRBD1 might be the D (5 bases). The CDR3 consists of 15 residues. V was cut by 0 bases and J by 6 bases, with 14 bases left in between. Germline lookup yields CDR1 SGHVS and CDR2 FQNEAQ. DNA of the CDR3: TGTGCCAGCAGCTTAGCTATGCAGGGAGCCGATGGCTACACCTTC. This sequence encodes CASSLAMQGADGYTF.